This T cell receptor (beta chain) stems from a study of response to subunit inactivated influenza vaccine. To note about this clonotype: Its specificity is unknown.

Trimming took 3 bases from V and 4 from J, leaving 10 bases between them. The germline gives CDR1 KGHSH, CDR2 LQKENI. The CDR3 consists of 14 residues. TCRdb analysed the RT-PCR reads with MiXCR anew, one entry per CDR3 protein. The data contain about 830,000 distinct CDR3 sequences, 18% of them seen just once; the ten biggest clones take up 9.5% to 13%. The study, taken as a whole, reports: The authors suggested that few new T cells are recruited per seasonal influenza vaccination.

The specimen was PBMCs from blood, collected 5 days after vaccination. This TCR was recovered from a man in his fifties who received an inactivated influenza vaccine. This chain connects TRBV18 to TRBJ1-5, with D uncertain. CDR3 DNA sequence: TGTGCCAGCTCACCGCCGGGTCCTAATCAGCCCCAGCATTTT. This codes for CASSPPGPNQPQHF.